Reported below is one T cell receptor beta chain. What it recognizes is unknown. The sample belongs to a study of Ad26.COV2.S vaccination and SARS-CoV-2 variants. On the study more broadly: Recipients of Ad26.COV2.S got it intramuscularly, once or twice 56 days apart. Study-wide results and caveats: Compared with placebo recipients, vaccine recipients had higher spike-specific TCR breadth. Non-spike TCR breadth showed similarity between vaccine and placebo recipients.

The treatment is: about 20 received Ad26.COV2.S at low or high dose, single or two shots; 5 received placebo; per-sample allocation not given. After the first vaccine or placebo injection, samples were drawn on day 63. Clones were sequenced by immunoSEQ multiplex PCR, and TCRdb holds only the in-frame ones, with some missing. Of just over 350,000 clones in the sample, roughly 85% were seen once. The length of the CDR3 is 16 residues. Germline values: CDR1 SGHKS, CDR2 YYEKEE (reference sequence). The V gene lost 0 bases and the J gene lost 1 base, with 13 bases spanning the gap. The source of this sequence is a person aged 18-60 years who received the Ad26.COV2.S COVID-19 vaccine or a placebo. This rearrangement joins TRBV5-5 to TRBJ2-5, with D perhaps assigned TRBD1 or TRBD2 (5 bases each). This specimen was peripheral blood, taken in a trial of Ad26.COV2.S vaccine versus placebo. CDR3 protein: CASSLVSGRLQETQYF. In DNA, the CDR3 is TGTGCCAGCAGCTTGGTATCGGGACGGCTCCAAGAGACCCAGTACTTC.